Included here is one T cell receptor (beta chain) sequence, with context. The sample originates from a study of T cell repertoires in cytomegalovirus infection. TCRdb passed the reads through MiXCR, listing each CDR3 protein once. The sample yields around 740,000 distinct CDR3 sequences, roughly 35% seen once. The sequencing sample was made of PBMCs. The TCR was taken from a human donor in good health (CMV status not recorded). Some clones in this sample may be carry-over from other donors' samples.

Here the CDR3 reads CASSDPGIPYEQYF. DNA for the CDR3: TGTGCCAGCAGTGATCCGGGGATCCCCTACGAGCAGTACTTC. V is TRBV25-1 and J is TRBJ2-7; weak D call: TRBD2 (5 bases). The CDR3 has 14 amino acids. Germline V gene lookup returns CDR1 MGHDK and CDR2 SYGVNS. Trimming pared 3 bases from V and 2 bases from J, leaving 11 bases between.